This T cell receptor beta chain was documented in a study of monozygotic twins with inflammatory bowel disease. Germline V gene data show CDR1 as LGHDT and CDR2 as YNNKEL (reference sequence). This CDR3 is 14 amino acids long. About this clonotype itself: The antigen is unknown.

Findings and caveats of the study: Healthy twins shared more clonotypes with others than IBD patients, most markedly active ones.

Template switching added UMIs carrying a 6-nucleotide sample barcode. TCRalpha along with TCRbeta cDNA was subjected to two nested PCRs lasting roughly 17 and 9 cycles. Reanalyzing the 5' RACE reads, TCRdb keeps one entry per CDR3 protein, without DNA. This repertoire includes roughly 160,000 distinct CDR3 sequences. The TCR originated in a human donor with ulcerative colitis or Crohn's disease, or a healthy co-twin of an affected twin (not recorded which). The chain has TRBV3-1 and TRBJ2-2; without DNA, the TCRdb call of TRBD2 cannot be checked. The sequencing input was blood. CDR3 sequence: CASRMGLPTGELFF.